This T cell receptor (beta chain) was sequenced during a study of T cell repertoires in cytomegalovirus infection. Study information: In the study, CMV epitopes included recently identified HLA-C-restricted and well-studied HLA-B-restricted ones. CMV infection and matching HLA type were both indicated by public TCR beta signatures. Study-level results: Based on cumulative public TCR beta family frequency, carriers of CMV plus the relevant HLA were identified. Ex vivo, HLA-C-restricted CMV-specific TCR beta clonotypes prevailed over the rest of the response.

The germline gives CDR1 SEHNR, CDR2 FQNEAQ (reference sequence). J lost 5 bases, V lost 4 bases, and 9 bases had no gene match. The CDR3 covers 16 residues. This clonotype was seen more than once but under ten times. Its antigen is currently unknown. TCRdb itself ran the reads through MiXCR, one entry per CDR3 protein. The sample comprises 300,000 to 400,000 distinct CDR3 sequences, under 35% of which are singletons, and around 20% rests with the top ten. Sequencing was performed on cultured PBMCs, taken from culture after CMV antigen stimulation. This chain links TRBV7-9 with TRBJ1-2; TRBD1 matches 11 bases. The TCR was taken from a human donor in good health (CMV status not recorded). Some clones in this sample may be carry-over from other donors' samples. CDR3 sequence: CASSSRTGGQRYGYTF. The CDR3 DNA reads TGTGCCAGCAGCTCGCGGACAGGGGGCCAACGGTATGGCTACACCTTC.